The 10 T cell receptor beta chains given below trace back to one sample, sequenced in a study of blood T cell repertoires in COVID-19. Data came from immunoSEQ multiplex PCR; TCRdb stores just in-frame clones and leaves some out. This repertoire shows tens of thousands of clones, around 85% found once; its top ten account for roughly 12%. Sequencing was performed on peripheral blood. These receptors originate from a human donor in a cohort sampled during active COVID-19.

The CDR3 here is CASSVEGDGLSNTGELFF. CDR3 nucleotides: TGTGCCAGCAGCGTAGAGGGGGACGGTCTTTCGAACACCGGGGAGCTGTTTTTT. The chain carries TRBV9 and TRBJ2-2; D might be TRBD1 (6 bases). Looked up from germline, CDR1 is SGDLS and CDR2 is YYNGEE. The CDR3 length is 18 residues. V was cut by 0 bases and J by 0 bases, with 15 bases left in between.

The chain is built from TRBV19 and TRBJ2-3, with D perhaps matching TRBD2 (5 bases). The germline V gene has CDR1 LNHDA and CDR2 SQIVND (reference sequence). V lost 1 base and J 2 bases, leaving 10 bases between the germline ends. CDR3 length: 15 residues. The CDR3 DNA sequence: TGTGCCAGTAGTATAGTGACGGGGTACACAGATACGCAGTATTTT. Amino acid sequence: CASSIVTGYTDTQYF.

The CDR3 DNA is TGTGCCAGCAGCCGAGGATTATCGTCGGACAGATGGGCCTACGAGCAGTACTTC. It yields the protein CASSRGLSSDRWAYEQYF. The gene calls are TRBV7-9 and TRBJ2-7, with TRBD1 as a possible D gene (6 bases). The V end was cut by 5 bases, the J end by 2 bases, with 25 bases between. Per germline, CDR1 SEHNR and CDR2 FQNEAQ (reference sequence). CDR3 length: 18 amino acids.

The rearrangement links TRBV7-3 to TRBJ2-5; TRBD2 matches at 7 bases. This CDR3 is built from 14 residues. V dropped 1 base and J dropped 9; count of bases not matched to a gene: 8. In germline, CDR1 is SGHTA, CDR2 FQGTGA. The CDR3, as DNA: TGTGCCAGCAGCTTAATATCCCGGGGGGTGCCCCAGTACTTC. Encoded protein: CASSLISRGVPQYF.

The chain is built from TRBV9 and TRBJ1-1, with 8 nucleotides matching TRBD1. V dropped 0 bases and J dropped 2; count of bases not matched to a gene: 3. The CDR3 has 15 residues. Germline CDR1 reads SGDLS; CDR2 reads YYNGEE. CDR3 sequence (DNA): TGTGCCAGCAGCGTAGGGCCAGGGGGCAACACTGAAGCTTTCTTT. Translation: CASSVGPGGNTEAFF.

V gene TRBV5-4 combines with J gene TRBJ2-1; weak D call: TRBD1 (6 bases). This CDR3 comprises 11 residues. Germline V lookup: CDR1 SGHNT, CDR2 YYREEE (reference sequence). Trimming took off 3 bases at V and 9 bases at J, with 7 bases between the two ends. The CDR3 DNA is TGTGCCAGCAGCTGGGGGCTTGAGCAGTTCTTC. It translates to CASSWGLEQFF.

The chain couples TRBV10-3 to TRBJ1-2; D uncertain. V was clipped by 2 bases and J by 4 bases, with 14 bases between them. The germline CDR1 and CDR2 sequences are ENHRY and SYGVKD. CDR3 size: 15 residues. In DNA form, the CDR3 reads TGTGCCATCAGTGAGAAAGTCGGGAGAGGCTATGGCTACACCTTC. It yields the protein CAISEKVGRGYGYTF.

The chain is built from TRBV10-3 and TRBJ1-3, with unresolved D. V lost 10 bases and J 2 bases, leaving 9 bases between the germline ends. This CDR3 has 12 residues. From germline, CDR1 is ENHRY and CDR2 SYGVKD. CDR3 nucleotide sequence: TGTGCCACCGCCCGGGCTGGAAACACCATATATTTT. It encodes CATARAGNTIYF.

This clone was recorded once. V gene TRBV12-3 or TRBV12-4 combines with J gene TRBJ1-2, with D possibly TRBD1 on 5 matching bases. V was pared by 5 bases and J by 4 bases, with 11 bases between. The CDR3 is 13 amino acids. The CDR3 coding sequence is TGTGCCAGCAGTGACCTCGACAGCTATGGCTACACCTTC. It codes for CASSDLDSYGYTF.

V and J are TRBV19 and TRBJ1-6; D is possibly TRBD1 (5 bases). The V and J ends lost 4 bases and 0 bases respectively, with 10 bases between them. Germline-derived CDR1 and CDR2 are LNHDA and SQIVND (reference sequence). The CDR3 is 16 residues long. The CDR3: CASSRGSYSYNSPLHF. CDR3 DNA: TGTGCCAGTAGTAGGGGCAGTTACTCCTATAATTCACCCCTCCACTTT.